Following are 15 T cell receptor beta chains from one sample sequenced in a study of human T cells and chemical hapten exposure. Time point specified: patch test 1, 2 weeks after DPC sensitization. Treatment defined: therapeutic diphenylcyclopropenone sensitization with weekly scalp DPC. TCRdb recomputed calls from the RACE reads with MiXCR, one row per CDR3 protein. The data show about 71,000 distinct CDR3 sequences, with 9.8% seen just once and over 3% held by the top ten. Sequenced here: whole blood, sampled in connection with sensitization to the hapten diphenylcyclopropenone (DPC). Source of these receptors: a woman aged 40 to 50 with alopecia areata. Some clones in this sample may be carry-over from other donors' samples.

The sample holds a few counts of this clonotype. This chain joins TRBV18 and TRBJ2-7; TRBD2 agrees at 10 bases. Germline-derived CDR1 and CDR2 are KGHSH and LQKENI. The J segment lost 6 bases and the V segment lost 3 bases, leaving 17 bases of the junction unmatched. The CDR3 is made up of 18 amino acids. CDR3: CASSPTTLAGANWGEQYF. CDR3 sequence (DNA): TGTGCCAGCTCACCGACGACGCTAGCGGGGGCCAACTGGGGCGAGCAGTACTTC. Full variable domain (remainder filled in from reference TRBV18 and TRBJ2-7): NAGVMQNPRHLVRRRGQEARLRCSPMKGHSHVYWYRQLPEEGLKFMVYLQKENIIDESGMPKERFSAEFPKEGPSILRIQQVVRGDSAAYFCASSPTTLAGANWGEQYFGPGTRLTVT.

This clonotype was recorded at least ten times. The chain couples TRBV5-1 to TRBJ2-7, with 8 positions matching TRBD2. V shed 0 bases and J 5 bases; nucleotides not matched to a gene: 4. Germline-derived CDR1 and CDR2 are SGHRS and YFSETQ. The CDR3 length is 14 residues. CDR3 sequence reads: CASSLAGGIHEQYF. Written as DNA, the CDR3 is TGCGCCAGCAGCTTGGCGGGAGGGATCCACGAGCAGTACTTC.

In this sample, this clonotype turned up many times. The chain has TRBV4-3 and TRBJ2-6; 8 bases match TRBD2. This CDR3 is 16 amino acids long. Germline V gene sequence: CDR1 LGHNA, CDR2 YSLEER. After removal of 1 base from V and 1 base from J, the junction contained 0 bases not matched to a gene. The DNA for the CDR3 is TGCGCCAGCAGCCAAGTAGCGGGATCTGGGGCCAACGTCCTGACTTTC. This codes for CASSQVAGSGANVLTF.

This clonotype has a handful of counts. The chain uses TRBV6-2 or TRBV6-3 and TRBJ2-1; TRBD2 aligns across 9 bases. Germline-derived CDR1 and CDR2 are MNHEY and SVGEGT. V dropped 5 bases and J dropped 6; count of bases not matched to a gene: 8. The CDR3 runs 15 residues. The CDR3 coding sequence is TGTGCCAGCAGTCCCGACGGGACTAGCCCCAATGAGCAGTTCTTC. Its protein product is CASSPDGTSPNEQFF.

This clonotype appeared many times. The chain employs TRBV18 and TRBJ2-3; a possible D gene is TRBD2 (6 bases). V was cut by 5 bases and J by 0 bases, with 21 bases left in between. CDR3 length: 18 residues. The germline V gene has CDR1 KGHSH and CDR2 LQKENI. CDR3 bases: TGTGCCAGCTCAATATCGAGGACGGCGGGGAGTAGCACAGATACGCAGTATTTT. This gives the protein CASSISRTAGSSTDTQYF.

This clonotype was picked up a small number of times. The chain combines TRBV6-5 with TRBJ2-2; D is unclear. Deletions cut 6 bases from V and 6 bases from J, with 17 bases between. Germline CDR1 is MNHEY and CDR2 is SVGAGI. The CDR3 runs to 15 residues. For the CDR3, the DNA is TGTGCCAGCAGGCTATTAGGACGCCTAGCCGGGGAGCTGTTTTTT. Residues: CASRLLGRLAGELFF.

This clonotype has more than one count but fewer than ten. This chain connects TRBV28 to TRBJ1-4; 8 bases are shared with TRBD1. Losses at the gene ends were 6 bases for V and 9 bases for J; bases not matched to a gene: 12. The CDR3 has 15 residues. Germline V gene lookup returns CDR1 MDHEN and CDR2 SYDVKM. As DNA, the CDR3 is TGTGCCAGCAGACAGGGGGGAGGAAGTGAGAAAAAACTGTTTTTT. Protein sequence: CASRQGGGSEKKLFF.

The table lists this clonotype with a few counts. The V and J genes are TRBV20-1 and TRBJ2-4; D possibly corresponds to TRBD2 (6 bases). Germline-derived CDR1 and CDR2 are DFQATT and SNEGSKA (reference sequence). The CDR3 sequence is 14 residues long. Trimming left V 3 bases short and J 7 bases short, with 16 bases between. The CDR3 reads CSASLTGGRNIQYF. The CDR3 bases are TGCAGTGCTAGTTTAACCGGGGGAAGGAACATTCAGTACTTC.

The genes are TRBV10-2 and TRBJ2-2; D is unclear. The CDR3 sequence is 13 residues long. Trimming removed 6 bases from V and 7 bases from J, with 12 bases in between. Germline V CDR1 and CDR2: WSHSY, SAAADI. DNA of the CDR3: TGCGCCAGCAGGCCCCGTAGTTTCGGGGAGCTGTTTTTT. It translates to CASRPRSFGELFF.

This clonotype was detected ten times or more. CDR3 in DNA: TGCGCCAGCAGCCACCGGACAGGGTCGGGTCAGCCCCAGCATTTT. Translation gives CASSHRTGSGQPQHF. The chain employs TRBV4-1 and TRBJ1-5, with 8 bases that match TRBD1. The germline V gene has CDR1 MGHRA and CDR2 YSYEKL. Trimming at V came to 3 bases and at J to 6 bases, leaving 7 bases not matched to a gene. The CDR3 has 15 residues.

CDR3 loop: CASSLRPTSENEQFF. DNA of the CDR3: TGCGCCAGCAGCTTACGCCCCACTAGCGAAAATGAGCAGTTCTTC. J is TRBJ2-1 and V is TRBV5-1; 7 bases are a match to TRBD2. The ends lost 2 bases at V and 7 bases at J; junction bases unmatched: 9. CDR1 is SGHRS and CDR2 is YFSETQ in the germline V gene. CDR3 length: 15 residues.

This clonotype was seen more than once but under ten times. The rearrangement uses TRBV15 and TRBJ2-4; D may be TRBD2 (6 bases). Germline V gives CDR1 LNHNV, CDR2 YYDKDF (reference sequence). This CDR3 is 15 amino acids long. V lost 6 bases to trimming and J lost 0 bases, with 12 bases between them. The DNA for the CDR3 is TGTGCCACCAGGGCCGGGGACTTAGCCAAAAACATTCAGTACTTC. It specifies CATRAGDLAKNIQYF. The complete variable domain, with remaining parts taken from reference TRBV15 and TRBJ2-4, reads DAMVIQNPRYQVTQFGKPVTLSCSQTLNHNVMYWYQQKSSQAPKLLFHYYDKDFNNEADTPDNFQSRRPNTSFCFLDIRSPGLGDTAMYLCATRAGDLAKNIQYFGAGTRLSVL.

This clonotype has ten or more counts. The DNA for the CDR3 is TGTGCCAGCAGCCAAGGATTTGGACTAGCGGGGGTTAACACCGGGGAGCTGTTTTTT. The encoded protein is CASSQGFGLAGVNTGELFF. The V and J genes are TRBV4-2 and TRBJ2-2; 13 bases fit TRBD2. Unmatched junction bases numbered 7, after V lost 1 base and J lost 2 bases. CDR3 length: 19 amino acids. CDR1 and CDR2 (germline): LGHNA, YNFKEQ.

The table lists this clonotype with a few counts. At one of its ends the junction is not consistent with the germline gene, which may arise from a read error. The rearrangement joins TRBV2 to TRBJ2-1; TRBD1 or TRBD2 may be the D gene (5 bases each). Looked up from germline, CDR1 is SNHLY and CDR2 is FYNNEI. The CDR3 is 13 residues long. The CDR3, as DNA: TGTGTCAGCAGGGAGCTTGGATCCAATGAGCAGTTCTTC. Amino acid sequence: CVSRELGSNEQFF.

The rearrangement uses TRBV18 and TRBJ2-1, with TRBD1 identical over 9 bases. This CDR3 contains 16 residues. Germline-derived CDR1 and CDR2 are KGHSH and LQKENI. The ends lost 4 bases at V and 5 bases at J; junction bases unmatched: 9. CDR3 DNA sequence: TGTGCCAGCTCACGGACGGGACAGGGCGAAAACAATGAGCAGTTCTTC. It specifies CASSRTGQGENNEQFF.